What follows are 22 T cell receptor beta chains derived from one specimen sequenced in a study of shared clonotypes between healthy human individuals. Assay: immunoSEQ multiplex PCR; the TCRdb copy retains only in-frame clones and omits some. The table records 800,000 to 950,000 clones, approximately 97% of them present only once. Naive CD8 cells, CD45RO-negative and positively selected for CCR7, excluded terminally differentiated effector memory CD45RA+ cells. Sequencing was carried out using naive CD8+ T cells sorted from blood. These receptors all stem from a man younger than 40 in good health.

CDR3 loop: CASSASGHSSYEQYF. The CDR3 DNA is TGTGCCAGCAGCGCCTCGGGACATAGCTCCTACGAGCAGTACTTC. V and J are TRBV9 and TRBJ2-7; TRBD1 is a possible D gene (6 bases). The V and J ends lost 3 bases and 0 bases respectively, with 13 bases between them. Germline assignment: CDR1 SGDLS and CDR2 YYNGEE. This CDR3 has 15 residues.

As DNA, the CDR3 is TGTGCCAGCAGTTTATCCCCATCCCCCAATCAGCCCCAGCATTTT. Its translation is CASSLSPSPNQPQHF. The chain has TRBV28 and TRBJ1-5; no definite D call. The CDR3 has 15 amino acids. Germline CDR1 reads MDHEN; CDR2 reads SYDVKM. V gave up 1 base and J gave up 3 bases, with 10 bases separating them.

V usage is TRBV7-6 and J usage is TRBJ1-1; D remains unclear. Trimming took off 1 base at V and 3 bases at J, with 6 bases between the two ends. The CDR3 is 13 amino acids. The germline CDR1 and CDR2 sequences are SGHVS and FNYEAQ. The DNA of the CDR3 is TGTGCCAGCAGCTTAGGCACACACACTGAAGCTTTCTTT. Translation: CASSLGTHTEAFF.

The gene calls are TRBV27 and TRBJ1-2; D uncertain. CDR1 MNHEY and CDR2 SMNVEV come from the germline V gene (reference sequence). This CDR3 contains 12 residues. Trimming cost V 5 bases and J 7 bases, with 11 bases left between them. The CDR3 bases are TGTGCCAGCAGTAAAGGGAATGGTGGCTACACCTTC. Translation gives CASSKGNGGYTF.

This chain links TRBV29-1 with TRBJ1-2; no definite D call. This CDR3 contains 11 residues. Germline V gene sequence: CDR1 SQVTM, CDR2 ANQGSEA. Trimming shortened V by 4 bases and J by 6 bases, and 9 bases separated the two germline ends. CDR3 sequence: CSVGGENGYTF. CDR3 sequence (DNA): TGCAGCGTTGGAGGTGAGAATGGCTACACCTTC. Using reference TRBV29-1 and TRBJ1-2 for the parts outside the CDR3, the full variable domain is SAVISQKPSRDICQRGTSLTIQCQVDSQVTMMFWYRQQPGQSLTLIATANQGSEATYESGFVIDKFPISRPNLTFSTLTVSNMSPEDSSIYLCSVGGENGYTFGSGTRLTVV.

This chain uses TRBV5-6 with TRBJ2-7, with 7 positions matching TRBD1. With V trimmed by 6 bases and J by 4 bases, 10 bases remained unmatched. Per the germline V gene, CDR1 is SGHDT and CDR2 is YYEEEE. The CDR3 consists of 14 residues. The DNA of the CDR3 is TGTGCCAGCAACCAACCGACACAGGGGTACGAGCAGTACTTC. Protein: CASNQPTQGYEQYF. The complete variable domain, with remaining parts taken from reference TRBV5-6 and TRBJ2-7, reads DAGVTQSPTHLIKTRGQQVTLRCSPKSGHDTVSWYQQALGQGPQFIFQYYEEEERQRGNFPDRFSGHQFPNYSSELNVNALLLGDSALYLCASNQPTQGYEQYFGPGTRLTVT.

The chain combines TRBV9 with TRBJ2-5; D is unresolved. CDR3 size: 13 residues. The V end lost 4 bases, the J end lost 6 bases, and 13 bases lay between the germline ends. The germline gives CDR1 SGDLS, CDR2 YYNGEE. In nucleotides, the CDR3 is TGTGCCAGCAGCACCCACGGCGCTAAGACCCAGTACTTC. Amino acid sequence: CASSTHGAKTQYF.

The chain couples TRBV30 to TRBJ1-4; 11 nucleotides line up with TRBD1. Germline CDR1 is GTSNPN and CDR2 is SVGIG (reference sequence). The CDR3 consists of 21 residues. V was pared by 4 bases and J by 6 bases, with 25 bases of the junction left unmatched. In DNA form, the CDR3 reads TGTGCCTGGACTAACACCGTCCCCCACGGGACAGGGGGGATCATAGATGAAAAACTGTTTTTT. Amino acid sequence: CAWTNTVPHGTGGIIDEKLFF.

V and J are TRBV7-9 and TRBJ2-1; TRBD2 is a possible D gene (5 bases). This CDR3 is 13 amino acids long. The germline CDR1 and CDR2 sequences are SEHNR and FQNEAQ (reference sequence). V dropped 5 bases and J dropped 7 bases, with 12 bases sitting between them. The CDR3 loop reads CASSGLSRNEQFF. The CDR3 bases are TGTGCCAGCAGCGGACTTAGCCGGAATGAGCAGTTCTTC.

The chain has TRBV27 and TRBJ2-7; TRBD1 matches 7 bases. Germline V lookup: CDR1 MNHEY, CDR2 SMNVEV (reference sequence). The CDR3 has 16 amino acids. V lost 4 bases to trimming and J lost 2 bases; unmatched junction nucleotides: 11. CDR3 DNA sequence: TGTGCCAGCAGTTCCCCGGGACAGCATTCCCCCTACGAGCAGTACTTC. It yields the protein CASSSPGQHSPYEQYF.

On this clone itself: Other nucleotide sequences in the sample specify the same CDR3. This sequence joins TRBV29-1 and TRBJ2-7, with D perhaps matching TRBD1 (5 bases). V was clipped by 6 bases and J by 3 bases, with 9 bases between them. Germline loops: CDR1 SQVTM, CDR2 ANQGSEA. This CDR3 region has 11 residues. DNA for the CDR3: TGCAGCGTCGATGACAGCTACGAGCAGTACTTC. The encoded protein is CSVDDSYEQYF.

The CDR3, as DNA: TGCGCCAGCAGCCCGGCGGTCAGGGGTCCTTACGAGCAGTACTTC. It codes for CASSPAVRGPYEQYF. The chain has TRBV4-3 and TRBJ2-7; maybe TRBD1 (6 bases). Germline CDR1 is LGHNA and CDR2 is YSLEER. This CDR3 region has 15 residues. With 4 bases removed from V and 4 bases from J, the gap between germline ends came to 17 bases.

The V and J genes are TRBV11-2 and TRBJ2-5, with 8 bases that match TRBD2. V trimming: 4 bases; J trimming: 5 bases; junction bases outside the gene matches: 6. The CDR3 totals 14 residues. CDR1 and CDR2 (germline): SGHAT, FQNNGV. The CDR3 is CASSSLAGLETQYF. Here the CDR3 DNA reads TGTGCCAGCAGCTCGTTAGCGGGATTGGAGACCCAGTACTTC.

The chain is built from TRBV27 and TRBJ2-1; D may be TRBD2 (5 bases). Germline CDR1 and CDR2: MNHEY and SMNVEV (reference sequence). With 5 bases removed from V and 13 bases from J, the gap between germline ends came to 15 bases. The CDR3 runs to 12 residues. The DNA for the CDR3 is TGTGCCAGCAGTAAACCCTCGGGGATACAGTTCTTC. The encoded protein is CASSKPSGIQFF.

This sequence joins TRBV15 and TRBJ2-1; a weak D match, TRBD1 (5 bases). The CDR3 spans 14 residues. Per the germline V gene, CDR1 is LNHNV and CDR2 is YYDKDF (reference sequence). V was cut by 9 bases and J by 4 bases, with 16 bases left in between. Here the CDR3 reads CATTLHGAYNEQFF. The DNA of the CDR3 is TGTGCCACGACGCTCCATGGGGCTTACAATGAGCAGTTCTTC.

This clone has just one count. The same CDR3 can be traced to other DNA sequences in this sample. The CDR3 DNA reads TGCGCCAGCAGCCAAGTTGCAGGTTCCTACGAGCAGTACTTC. Translated, it gives CASSQVAGSYEQYF. The V call is TRBV4-1, the J call TRBJ2-7; D gene uncertain. Germline-derived CDR1 and CDR2 are MGHRA and YSYEKL. The CDR3 spans 14 residues. Trimming left V 1 base short and J 1 base short, with 8 bases between.

The gene calls are TRBV5-1 and TRBJ1-5; D gene unclear. CDR3 length: 15 amino acids. V was clipped by 3 bases and J by 3 bases, with 13 bases between them. CDR1 SGHRS and CDR2 YFSETQ come from the germline V gene. CDR3: CASSWGLGSNQPQHF. The CDR3 nucleotides are TGCGCCAGCAGCTGGGGTCTAGGATCCAATCAGCCCCAGCATTTT.

This chain connects TRBV29-1 to TRBJ1-2; D is ambiguous. Germline CDR1 SQVTM, CDR2 ANQGSEA. With 4 bases removed from V and 3 bases from J, the gap between germline ends came to 15 bases. The length of the CDR3 is 14 residues. The CDR3 DNA follows: TGCAGCGTTGCCGCCGGGCGGGAATACTATGGCTACACCTTC. Translating it yields CSVAAGREYYGYTF.

Only one count was recorded for this clone. This chain joins TRBV29-1 and TRBJ2-1, with 10 bases that match TRBD2. The CDR3 has 20 amino acids. The V gene end was trimmed by 1 base and the J gene end by 2 bases; junction bases not matched to a gene: 17. From germline, CDR1 is SQVTM and CDR2 ANQGSEA. For the CDR3, the DNA is TGCAGCGTTGAAGTCCGATATTACCCCACTAGCGGGGCCACCTACAATGAGCAGTTCTTC. Amino acid sequence: CSVEVRYYPTSGATYNEQFF.

This chain joins TRBV9 and TRBJ1-3, with D hard to call. The CDR3 length is 11 residues. Trimming stripped 6 bases from V and 4 bases from J, with 5 bases between. Per the germline V gene, CDR1 is SGDLS and CDR2 is YYNGEE. The CDR3 region is CASKRGNTIYF. CDR3 DNA: TGTGCCAGCAAAAGGGGAAACACCATATATTTT.

V and J are TRBV15 and TRBJ2-2, with D tentatively TRBD1 or TRBD2 (5 bases each). CDR3 length equals 16 residues. V lost 0 bases, J lost 3 bases, and 11 bases lay in between. Germline loops: CDR1 LNHNV, CDR2 YYDKDF (reference sequence). The CDR3 DNA follows: TGTGCCACCAGCAGAGATGGCAGGGACGACACCGGGGAGCTGTTTTTT. Translating gives CATSRDGRDDTGELFF.

This rearrangement joins TRBV6-1 to TRBJ2-7; the D gene is possibly TRBD2 (5 bases). The germline gives CDR1 MNHNS, CDR2 SASEGT. The V end was cut by 2 bases, the J end by 2 bases, with 13 bases between. CDR3 length equals 15 residues. DNA of the CDR3: TGTGCCAGCAGTGAACGGTCGGGGAGTCCCTACGAGCAGTACTTC. Its protein is CASSERSGSPYEQYF.